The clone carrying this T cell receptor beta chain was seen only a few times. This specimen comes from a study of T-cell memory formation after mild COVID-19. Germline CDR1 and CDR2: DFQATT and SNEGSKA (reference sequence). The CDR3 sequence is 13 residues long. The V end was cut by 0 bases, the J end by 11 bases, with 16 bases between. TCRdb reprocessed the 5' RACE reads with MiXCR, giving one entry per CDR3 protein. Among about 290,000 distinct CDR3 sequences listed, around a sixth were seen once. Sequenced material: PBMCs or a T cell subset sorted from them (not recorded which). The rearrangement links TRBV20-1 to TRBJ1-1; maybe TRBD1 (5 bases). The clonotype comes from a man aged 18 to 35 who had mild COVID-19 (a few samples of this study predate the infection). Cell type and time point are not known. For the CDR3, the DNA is TGCAGTGCTAGAGATCTGGGACTCGTGGGGGCTTTCTTT. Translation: CSARDLGLVGAFF.